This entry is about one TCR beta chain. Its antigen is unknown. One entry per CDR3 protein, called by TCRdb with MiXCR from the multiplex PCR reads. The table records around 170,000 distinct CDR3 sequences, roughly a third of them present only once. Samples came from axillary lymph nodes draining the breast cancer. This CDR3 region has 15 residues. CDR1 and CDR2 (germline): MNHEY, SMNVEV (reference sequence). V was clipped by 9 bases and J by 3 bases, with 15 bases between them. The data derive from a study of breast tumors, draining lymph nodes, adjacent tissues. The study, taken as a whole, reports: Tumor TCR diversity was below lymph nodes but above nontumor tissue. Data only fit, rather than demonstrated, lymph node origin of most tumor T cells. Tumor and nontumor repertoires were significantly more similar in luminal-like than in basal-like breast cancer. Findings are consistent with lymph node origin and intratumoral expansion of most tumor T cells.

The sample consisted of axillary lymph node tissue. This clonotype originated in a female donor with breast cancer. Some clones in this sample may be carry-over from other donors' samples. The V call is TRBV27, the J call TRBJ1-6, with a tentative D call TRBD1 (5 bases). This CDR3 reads CASRSRGSYNSPLHF. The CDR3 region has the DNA TGTGCCAGTCGCTCGCGGGGGAGCTATAATTCACCCCTCCACTTT.